A single TCR beta chain is shown here with its context. The antigen remains unidentified. The authors reverse transcribed all of the isolated RNA, so sequencing captured expressed TCRB transcripts. About 3.6 million reads were obtained on average from naive, central memory and regulatory T cell samples. Data came from immunoSEQ multiplex PCR; TCRdb stores just in-frame clones and leaves some out. Here the sample spans fewer than 250,000 clones, about 63% being singletons. This specimen comes from a study of beta chain features in type 1 diabetes. The V gene end was trimmed by 4 bases and the J gene end by 3 bases; junction bases not matched to a gene: 2. The CDR3 spans 13 residues. Germline CDR1 is SEHNR and CDR2 is FQNEAQ (reference sequence). Points from the study as a whole: High-TCR-expressing cells could be over-represented by cDNA sequencing. A pattern of fewer insertions and more deletions at VDJ junctions was seen in type 1 diabetes patients. Across patients, naive, central memory and Treg TCRB repertoires exhibited apparently greater similarity than was observed across healthy donors.

The sequence derives from a man in his thirties or forties in good health. Sequences were obtained from naive CD4+ T cells from blood. This sequence joins TRBV7-9 and TRBJ2-7; TRBD1 aligns across 8 bases. The CDR3 here is CASSYDRGYEQYF. CDR3 coding DNA: TGTGCCAGCAGCTACGACAGGGGCTACGAGCAGTACTTC.